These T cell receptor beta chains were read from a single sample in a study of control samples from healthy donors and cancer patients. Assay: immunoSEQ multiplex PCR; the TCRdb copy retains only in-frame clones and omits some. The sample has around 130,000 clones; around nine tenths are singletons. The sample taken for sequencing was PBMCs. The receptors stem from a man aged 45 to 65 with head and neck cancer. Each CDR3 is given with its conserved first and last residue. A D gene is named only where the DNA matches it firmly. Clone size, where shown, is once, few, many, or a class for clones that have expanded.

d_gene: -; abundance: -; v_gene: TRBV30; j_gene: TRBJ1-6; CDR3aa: CAWSVSVSLHF; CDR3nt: TGTGCCTGGAGTGTATCTGTCTCCCTCCACTTT
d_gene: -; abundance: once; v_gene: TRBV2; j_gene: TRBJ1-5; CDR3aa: CASSEGGSQPQHF; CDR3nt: TGTGCCAGCAGTGAAGGGGGGTCTCAGCCCCAGCATTTT
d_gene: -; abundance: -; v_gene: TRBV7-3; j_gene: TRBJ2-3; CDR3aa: CASSLDGRYTQYF; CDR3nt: TGTGCCAGCAGCTTAGACGGCCGGTATACGCAGTATTTT
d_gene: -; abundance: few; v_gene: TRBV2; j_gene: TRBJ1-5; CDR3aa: CASRAGSGLENQPQHF; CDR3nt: TGTGCCAGCAGGGCAGGATCGGGATTGGAAAATCAGCCCCAGCATTTT
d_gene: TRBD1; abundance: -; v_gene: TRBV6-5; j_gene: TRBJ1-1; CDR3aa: CASTPGQGRAFF; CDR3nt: TGTGCCAGCACTCCCGGACAGGGGAGAGCTTTCTTT
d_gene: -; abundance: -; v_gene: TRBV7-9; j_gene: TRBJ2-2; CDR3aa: CASSFQLNTGELFF; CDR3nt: TGTGCCAGCAGCTTCCAACTAAACACCGGGGAGCTGTTTTTT
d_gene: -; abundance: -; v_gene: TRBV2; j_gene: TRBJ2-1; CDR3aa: CASSESGLAGEQFF; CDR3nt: TGTGCCAGCAGTGAGAGCGGGCTAGCAGGTGAGCAGTTCTTC
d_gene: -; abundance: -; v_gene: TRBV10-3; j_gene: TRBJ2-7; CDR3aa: CATGSSYEQYF; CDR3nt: TGTGCCACCGGGTCTTCCTACGAGCAGTACTTC
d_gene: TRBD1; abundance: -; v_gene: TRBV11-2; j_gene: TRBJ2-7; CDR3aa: CASSVTMGQGSYEQYF; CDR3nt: TGTGCCAGCAGCGTAACGATGGGACAGGGATCCTACGAGCAGTACTTC
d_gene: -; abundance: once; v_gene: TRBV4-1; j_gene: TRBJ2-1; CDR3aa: CASSQGTSGYWNEQFF; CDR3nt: TGCGCCAGCAGCCAAGGGACCTCGGGGTACTGGAATGAGCAGTTCTTC
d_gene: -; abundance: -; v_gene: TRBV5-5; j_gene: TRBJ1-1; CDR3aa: CASSRGPGEGTEAFF; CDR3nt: TGTGCCAGCAGCCGAGGGCCGGGGGAGGGGACTGAAGCTTTCTTT
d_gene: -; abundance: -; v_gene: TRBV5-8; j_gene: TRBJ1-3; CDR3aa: CASRSRSSGNTIYF; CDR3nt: TGTGCCAGCAGGAGCAGGAGCTCTGGAAACACCATATATTTT
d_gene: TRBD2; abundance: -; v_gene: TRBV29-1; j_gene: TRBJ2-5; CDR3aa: CSVEEVAGAGETQYF; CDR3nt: TGCAGCGTTGAAGAGGTAGCGGGGGCAGGGGAGACCCAGTACTTC
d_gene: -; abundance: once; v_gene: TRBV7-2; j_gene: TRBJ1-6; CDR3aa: CASSFEIGGSPLHF; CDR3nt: TGTGCCAGCAGCTTTGAGATCGGGGGTTCACCCCTCCACTTT
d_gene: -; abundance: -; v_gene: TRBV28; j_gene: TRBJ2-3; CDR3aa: CASSLSRIFDTQYF; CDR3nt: TGTGCCAGCAGTTTATCCAGAATTTTCGATACGCAGTATTTT
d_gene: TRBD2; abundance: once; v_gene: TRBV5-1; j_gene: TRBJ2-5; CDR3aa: CASSLVPSGSGETQYF; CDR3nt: TGCGCCAGCAGCTTGGTCCCAAGCGGGAGTGGTGAGACCCAGTACTTC
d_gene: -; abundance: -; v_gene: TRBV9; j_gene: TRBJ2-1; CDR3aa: CASSSSTRRAVDEQFF; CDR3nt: TGTGCCAGCAGCTCCAGCACCAGAAGGGCGGTCGATGAGCAGTTCTTC
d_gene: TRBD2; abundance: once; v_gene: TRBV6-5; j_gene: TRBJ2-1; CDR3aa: CASSYSVGGTYNEQFF; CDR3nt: TGTGCCAGCAGTTACTCCGTGGGGGGGACCTACAATGAGCAGTTCTTC
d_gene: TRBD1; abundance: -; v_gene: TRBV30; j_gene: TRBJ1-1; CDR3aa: CARDRANTEAFF; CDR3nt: TGTGCCAGGGACAGGGCGAACACTGAAGCTTTCTTT
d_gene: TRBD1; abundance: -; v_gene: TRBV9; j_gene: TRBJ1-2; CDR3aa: CASEDRGYGYTF; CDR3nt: TGTGCCAGCGAGGACAGGGGGTATGGCTACACCTTC
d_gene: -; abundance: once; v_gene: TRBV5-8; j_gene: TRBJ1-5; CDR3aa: CASSLAILGGANQPQHF; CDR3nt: TGTGCCAGCAGCTTGGCTATCTTGGGGGGTGCCAATCAGCCCCAGCATTTT
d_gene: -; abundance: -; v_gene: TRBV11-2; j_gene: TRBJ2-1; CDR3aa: CASSLASYNEQFF; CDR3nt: TGTGCCAGCAGCTTAGCTTCCTACAATGAGCAGTTCTTC
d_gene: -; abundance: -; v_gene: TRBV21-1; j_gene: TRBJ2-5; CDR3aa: CASSKCGGTFQETQYF; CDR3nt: TGTGCCAGCAGCAAATGCGGCGGGACATTCCAAGAGACCCAGTACTTC